This paragraph reports one T cell receptor (beta chain). As yet, its antigen is unknown. The data were taken from a study of T cell clones after liver transplantation. Study-wide background: As an antigen-independent comparator, third-party-reactive TCRbeta sequences came from pre-transplant mixed lymphocyte reactions. Study outcomes and limitations: Donor-reactive sequences fell more than third party-reactive ones, suggesting partial deletion.

Germline assignment: CDR1 SGHRS and CDR2 YFSETQ. CDR3 length equals 15 residues. Germline trimming cut 4 bases from V and 4 bases from J; bases unmatched to any gene: 6. Sequenced by immunoSEQ multiplex PCR; TCRdb stores in-frame clones only, minus some. The sample comprises more than 20,000 clones, 78% of which are singletons, and around a third rests with the top ten. Sorting of unstimulated PBMCs yielded separate CD3+CD4+ and CD3+CD8+ fractions. The chain is built from TRBV5-1 and TRBJ1-2, with 11 bases lining up with TRBD1. The material sequenced was CD8+ T cells from blood, taken more than 52 months after liver transplant. The source is a human patient who received a liver transplant. The graft donor may have contributed some T cells. DNA of the CDR3: TGCGCCAGCAGCCGGACCGGGACAGGGGGCTATGGCTACACCTTC. It specifies CASSRTGTGGYGYTF.